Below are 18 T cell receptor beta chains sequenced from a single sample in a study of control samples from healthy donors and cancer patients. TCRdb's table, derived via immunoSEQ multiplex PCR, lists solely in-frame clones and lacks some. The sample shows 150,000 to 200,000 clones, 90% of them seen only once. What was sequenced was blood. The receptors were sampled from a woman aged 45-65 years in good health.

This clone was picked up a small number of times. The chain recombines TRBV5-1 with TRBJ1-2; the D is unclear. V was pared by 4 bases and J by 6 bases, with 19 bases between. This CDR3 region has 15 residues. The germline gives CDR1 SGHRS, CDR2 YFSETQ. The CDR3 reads CASSNFGLQSDGYTF. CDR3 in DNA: TGCGCCAGCAGCAACTTCGGACTTCAATCCGATGGCTACACCTTC. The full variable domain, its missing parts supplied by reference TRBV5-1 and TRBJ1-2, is KAGVTQTPRYLIKTRGQQVTLSCSPISGHRSVSWYQQTPGQGLQFLFEYFSETQRNKGNFPGRFSGRQFSNSRSEMNVSTLELGDSALYLCASSNFGLQSDGYTFGSGTRLTVV.

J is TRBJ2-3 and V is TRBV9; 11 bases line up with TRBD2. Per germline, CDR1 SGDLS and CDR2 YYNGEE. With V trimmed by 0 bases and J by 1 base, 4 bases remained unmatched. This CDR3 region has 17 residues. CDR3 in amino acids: CASSVDLAGGGTDTQYF. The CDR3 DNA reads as TGTGCCAGCAGCGTAGATCTAGCGGGGGGTGGCACAGATACGCAGTATTTT.

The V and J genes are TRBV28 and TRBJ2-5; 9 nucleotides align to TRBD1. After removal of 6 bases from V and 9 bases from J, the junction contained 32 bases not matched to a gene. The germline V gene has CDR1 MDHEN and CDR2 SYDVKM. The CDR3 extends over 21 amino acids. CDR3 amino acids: CASSWTGTGYATRLESGAQYF. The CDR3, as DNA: TGTGCCAGCAGCTGGACAGGGACAGGGTACGCCACAAGACTAGAATCGGGGGCCCAGTACTTC.

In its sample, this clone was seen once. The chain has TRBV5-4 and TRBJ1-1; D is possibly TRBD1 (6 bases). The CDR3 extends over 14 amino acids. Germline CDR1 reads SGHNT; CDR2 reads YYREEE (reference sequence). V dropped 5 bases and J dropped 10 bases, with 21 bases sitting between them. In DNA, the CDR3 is TGTGCCAGCAGGGAGAAACCGGACGGGACACGAGCTTTCTTT. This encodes CASREKPDGTRAFF. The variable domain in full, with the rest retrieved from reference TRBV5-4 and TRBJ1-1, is ETGVTQSPTHLIKTRGQQVTLRCSSQSGHNTVSWYQQALGQGPQFIFQYYREEENGRGNFPPRFSGLQFPNYSSELNVNALELDDSALYLCASREKPDGTRAFFGQGTRLTVV.

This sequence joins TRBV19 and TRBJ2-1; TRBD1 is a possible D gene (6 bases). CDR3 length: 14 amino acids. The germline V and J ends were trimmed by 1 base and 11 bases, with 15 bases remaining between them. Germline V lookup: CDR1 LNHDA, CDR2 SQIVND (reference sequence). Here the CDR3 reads CASSIGGGVVQQFF. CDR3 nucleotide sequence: TGTGCCAGTAGTATAGGAGGGGGTGTAGTGCAGCAGTTCTTC.

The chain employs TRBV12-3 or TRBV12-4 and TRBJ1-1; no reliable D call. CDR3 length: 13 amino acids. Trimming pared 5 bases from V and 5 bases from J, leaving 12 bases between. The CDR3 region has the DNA TGTGCCAGCAGTCCGCGGGAACGGACTGAAGCTTTCTTT. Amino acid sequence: CASSPRERTEAFF.

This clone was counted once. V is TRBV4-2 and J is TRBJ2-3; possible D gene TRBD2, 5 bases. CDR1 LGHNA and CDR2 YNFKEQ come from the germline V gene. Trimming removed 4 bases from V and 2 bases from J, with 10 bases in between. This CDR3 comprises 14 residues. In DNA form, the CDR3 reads TGTGCCAGCAGCCCTCGACGGGACACAGATACGCAGTATTTT. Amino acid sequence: CASSPRRDTDTQYF.

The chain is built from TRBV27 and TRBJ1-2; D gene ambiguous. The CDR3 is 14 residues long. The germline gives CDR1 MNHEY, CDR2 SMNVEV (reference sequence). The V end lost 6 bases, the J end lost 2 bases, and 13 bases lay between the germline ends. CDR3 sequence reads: CASSQNSGNYGYTF. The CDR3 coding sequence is TGTGCCAGCAGCCAGAATAGCGGAAACTATGGCTACACCTTC.

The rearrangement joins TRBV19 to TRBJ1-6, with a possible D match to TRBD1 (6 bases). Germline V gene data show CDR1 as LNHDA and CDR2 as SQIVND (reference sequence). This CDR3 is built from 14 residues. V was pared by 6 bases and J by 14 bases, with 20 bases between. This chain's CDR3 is CASSQGRGRFSLHF. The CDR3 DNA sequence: TGTGCCAGTAGCCAGGGGCGGGGCCGGTTTTCCCTCCACTTT.

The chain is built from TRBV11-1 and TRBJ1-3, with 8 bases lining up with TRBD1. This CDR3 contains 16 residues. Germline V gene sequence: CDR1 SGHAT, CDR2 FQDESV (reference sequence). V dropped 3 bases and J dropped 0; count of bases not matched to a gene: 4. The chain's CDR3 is CASSFWTGRSGNTIYF. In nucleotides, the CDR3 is TGTGCCAGCAGCTTCTGGACAGGGCGCTCTGGAAACACCATATATTTT.

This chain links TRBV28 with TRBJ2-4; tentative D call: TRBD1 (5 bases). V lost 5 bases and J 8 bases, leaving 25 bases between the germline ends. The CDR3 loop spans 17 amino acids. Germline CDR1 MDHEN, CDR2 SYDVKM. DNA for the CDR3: TGTGCCAGCAGTCCCCAGGTTGGGGCACGTTCCCTGGACATTCAGTACTTC. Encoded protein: CASSPQVGARSLDIQYF.

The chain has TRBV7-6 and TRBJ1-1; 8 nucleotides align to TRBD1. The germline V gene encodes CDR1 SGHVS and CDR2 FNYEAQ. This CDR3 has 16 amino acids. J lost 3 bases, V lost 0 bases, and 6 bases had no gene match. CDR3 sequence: CASSLAPPGQDTEAFF. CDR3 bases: TGTGCCAGCAGCTTAGCTCCCCCGGGACAGGACACTGAAGCTTTCTTT. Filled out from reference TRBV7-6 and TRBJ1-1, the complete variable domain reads GAGVSQSPRYKVTKRGQDVALRCDPISGHVSLYWYRQALGQGPEFLTYFNYEAQQDKSGLPNDRFSAERPEGSISTLTIQRTEQRDSAMYRCASSLAPPGQDTEAFFGQGTRLTVV.

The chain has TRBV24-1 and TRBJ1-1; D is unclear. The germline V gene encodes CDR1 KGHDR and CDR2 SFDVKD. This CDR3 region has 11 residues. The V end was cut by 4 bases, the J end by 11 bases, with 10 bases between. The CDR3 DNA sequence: TGTGCCACCAGTGACGGACTTGGGGCTTTCTTT. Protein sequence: CATSDGLGAFF.

The CDR3 loop reads CASSEPGRYGYTF. The CDR3 DNA is TGTGCCAGCAGTGAGCCAGGGAGGTATGGCTACACCTTC. The genes are TRBV28 and TRBJ1-2; a weak D match, TRBD1 (5 bases). Germline V gene sequence: CDR1 MDHEN, CDR2 SYDVKM. The CDR3 runs to 13 residues. The V gene lost 5 bases and the J gene lost 5 bases, with 12 bases spanning the gap.

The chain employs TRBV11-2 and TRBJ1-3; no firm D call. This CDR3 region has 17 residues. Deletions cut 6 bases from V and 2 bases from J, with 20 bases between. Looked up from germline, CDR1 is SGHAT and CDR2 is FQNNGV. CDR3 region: CASSPRDEGYPGNTIYF. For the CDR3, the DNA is TGTGCCAGCAGTCCCCGTGATGAGGGATACCCTGGAAACACCATATATTTT.

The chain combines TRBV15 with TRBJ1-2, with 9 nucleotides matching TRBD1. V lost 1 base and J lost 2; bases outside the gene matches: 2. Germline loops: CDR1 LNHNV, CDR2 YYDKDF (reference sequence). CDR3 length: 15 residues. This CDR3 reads CATSRAGQGNYGYTF. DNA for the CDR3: TGTGCCACCAGCAGAGCCGGACAGGGGAACTATGGCTACACCTTC. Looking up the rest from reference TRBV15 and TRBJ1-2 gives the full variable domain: DAMVIQNPRYQVTQFGKPVTLSCSQTLNHNVMYWYQQKSSQAPKLLFHYYDKDFNNEADTPDNFQSRRPNTSFCFLDIRSPGLGDTAMYLCATSRAGQGNYGYTFGSGTRLTVV.

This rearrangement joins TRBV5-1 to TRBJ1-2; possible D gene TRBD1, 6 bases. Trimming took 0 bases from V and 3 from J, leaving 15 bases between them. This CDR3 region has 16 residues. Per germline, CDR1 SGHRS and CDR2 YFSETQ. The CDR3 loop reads CASSLDRAKGDYGYTF. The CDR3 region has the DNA TGCGCCAGCAGCTTGGACAGGGCGAAGGGGGACTATGGCTACACCTTC.

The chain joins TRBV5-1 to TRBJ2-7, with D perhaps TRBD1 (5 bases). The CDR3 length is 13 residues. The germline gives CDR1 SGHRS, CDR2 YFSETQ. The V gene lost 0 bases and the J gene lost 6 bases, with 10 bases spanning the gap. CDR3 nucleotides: TGCGCCAGCAGCTTGGCCGGACAAACCGAGCAGTACTTC. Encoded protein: CASSLAGQTEQYF.